This T cell receptor beta chain is drawn from a study of graft-versus-host responses after intestinal transplantation. Study-wide background: Recipients had multivisceral, liver-intestinal, or isolated intestinal transplants. Recipients were all induced with anti-thymocyte globulin, then given tacrolimus and steroids for around 3 years. Study-level findings and limits: Recipient marrow showed GvH clones, some seen first in ileum or blood.

The protocol was immunoSEQ multiplex PCR, while the TCRdb copy is restricted to in-frame clones and leaves out a portion. The sample carries 25,000 to 30,000 clones, 90% to 95% recorded once. As to this clone: Its specificity is not known.

V dropped 1 base and J dropped 8; count of bases not matched to a gene: 4. The CDR3 loop spans 13 amino acids. CDR1 is SEHNR and CDR2 is FQNEAQ in the germline V gene (reference sequence). The chain carries TRBV7-9 and TRBJ1-2; 7 bases align to TRBD1. This receptor was identified in a human patient who received an intestinal transplant, so some T cells may come from the graft donor. The sequences come from PBMCs, collected 66 days after intestinal transplant. The CDR3 DNA reads TGTGCCAGCAGCTTAGAGGGGGCGATCGGCTACACCTTC. As protein: CASSLEGAIGYTF.